The rows below give T cell receptor beta chains drawn from one sample of a study of shared clonotypes between healthy human individuals. Clones were read by immunoSEQ multiplex PCR, and TCRdb kept only the in-frame ones, dropping some. The sample records some 1,100,000 clones, about 84% being singletons. Sequenced input: memory CD4+ T cells from PBMCs. All receptors derive from a man between 18 and 29 years old in good health. Some clones in this sample may be carry-over from other donors' samples. Each CDR3 is given with its conserved first and last residue. The size field is filled for only some rows; it gives once, few, many or a size class.

NA,TRBJ1-5,TRBV27,CASSLSGGQGRRQPQHF
NA,TRBJ2-3,TRBV7-9,CASSFDRGARTDTQYF
NA,TRBJ2-1,TRBV7-3,CASSSWRGSSYNEQFF
NA,TRBJ1-2,TRBV28,CASIPAGYEGYGYTF
NA,TRBJ2-1,TRBV6-5,CASSYSTRGDEQFF
NA,TRBJ1-2,TRBV5-1,CASRPDRVANYGYTF
NA,TRBJ2-1,TRBV5-1,CASSLSARHYNEQFF
NA,TRBJ1-1,TRBV5-1,CASSLAENTEAFF
once,TRBJ2-7,TRBV7-2,CASSLPTSGKYEQYF
NA,TRBJ2-5,TRBV7-8,CASRVGGGFQETQYF
NA,TRBJ1-1,TRBV18,CASSPPSRDTEAFF
NA,TRBJ2-5,TRBV5-1,CASSLAGLTNQYF
NA,TRBJ1-5,TRBV7-8,CASRRGGGVDQPQHF
NA,TRBJ2-1,TRBV7-9,CASSPRQFNNEQFF
NA,TRBJ1-1,TRBV2,CASSRQPQRFGTEAFF
NA,TRBJ1-2,TRBV20-1,CSADHRGGYTF
NA,TRBJ2-3,TRBV9,CASSVSGARVSTDTQYF
once,TRBJ1-3,TRBV19,CASSRTGASGNTIYF
NA,TRBJ2-5,TRBV6-1,CASSRLAGGQETQYF
NA,TRBJ2-7,TRBV4-2,CASSQSPFSGSYEQYF
NA,NA,TRBV15,CATSRPPLQGLPYEQYF
few,TRBJ1-3,TRBV9,CASSVEPSGNTIYF
NA,TRBJ2-7,TRBV9,CASSSQTSGRWPSPLYEQYF
NA,TRBJ2-1,TRBV4-2,CASSAKGNSYNEQFF
few,TRBJ1-3,TRBV5-1,CASSPHLRVSGNTIYF
NA,TRBJ1-1,TRBV5-4,CASSPKDRVGAFF
once,TRBJ1-1,TRBV5-4,CASSPRGGPNTEAFF
NA,TRBJ2-5,TRBV7-2,CASSLQVGGSETQYF
NA,TRBJ2-3,TRBV2,CASSVSGSADTQYF
NA,TRBJ1-5,TRBV19,CASNRPSGGSHQPQHF
once,TRBJ1-2,TRBV28,CASSTGTGNHYGYTF
NA,TRBJ1-5,TRBV2,CASRAGGGNQPQHF
NA,TRBJ2-3,TRBV5-4,CASSFEGASTDTQYF
NA,TRBJ2-7,TRBV30,CAWAGQGVGEQYF
NA,TRBJ2-6,TRBV7-2,CASSPGLGGFLGANVLTF
NA,TRBJ2-7,TRBV11-3,CASSLGGDSYEQYF
few,TRBJ2-1,TRBV5-1,CASSLASSGRSYDEQFF
NA,TRBJ2-3,TRBV11-3,CASSSITDTQYF
NA,TRBJ2-1,TRBV11-1,CASSFPGTRDEQFF
NA,TRBJ2-1,TRBV19,CASSIEGTIAMEQFF
once,TRBJ2-3,TRBV4-3,CASSPSPTGRRTDTQYF
NA,TRBJ2-5,TRBV29-1,CSVHQRLARETQYF
NA,TRBJ1-1,TRBV6-5,CASSYSPGQGMRAFF
NA,TRBJ2-6,TRBV7-9,CASSLMGPGANVLTF
many,TRBJ1-1,TRBV4-1,CASSPEGRVTEAFF
NA,TRBJ1-1,TRBV7-8,CASSSQGAEAFF
NA,TRBJ2-5,TRBV7-7,CASSLSRLGGGETQYF
NA,TRBJ2-3,TRBV28,CASSPTRDTQYF
NA,TRBJ2-1,TRBV11-3,CASSLVHHLNEQFF
few,TRBJ2-2,TRBV19,CASSTDLGNTGELFF
NA,TRBJ2-5,TRBV9,CASSDWGGGGETQYF
NA,TRBJ2-7,TRBV6-1,CASSEARDRIYEQYF
once,TRBJ2-7,TRBV4-3,CASSQDSLSEQYF
few,TRBJ1-2,TRBV25-1,CASSPPGRDPGYTF
NA,TRBJ2-5,TRBV7-6,CASSLAHGETQYF
NA,TRBJ2-1,TRBV19,CASSINDLAGGPNEQFF
NA,TRBJ1-1,TRBV19,CASSINGNTEAFF